The present T cell receptor (beta chain) was sequenced within a study of blood T cell repertoires in COVID-19. V was pared by 10 bases and J by 3 bases, with 21 bases between. The CDR3 consists of 15 residues. Germline V gene lookup returns CDR1 KGHSH and CDR2 LQKENI. The data were produced by immunoSEQ multiplex PCR, yet TCRdb's version contains in-frame clones alone and is incomplete. The table shows a few hundred thousand clones, with more than 75% occurring only once. This clone showed up just once. The chain carries TRBV18 and TRBJ1-2, with D perhaps matching TRBD1 (6 bases). Sample: peripheral blood. This TCR was sampled from a man over 45 with acute or convalescent COVID-19. CDR3 residues: CAIRDKVPFDYGYTF. In DNA form, the CDR3 reads TGTGCCATCCGGGACAAGGTCCCCTTTGACTATGGCTACACCTTC.